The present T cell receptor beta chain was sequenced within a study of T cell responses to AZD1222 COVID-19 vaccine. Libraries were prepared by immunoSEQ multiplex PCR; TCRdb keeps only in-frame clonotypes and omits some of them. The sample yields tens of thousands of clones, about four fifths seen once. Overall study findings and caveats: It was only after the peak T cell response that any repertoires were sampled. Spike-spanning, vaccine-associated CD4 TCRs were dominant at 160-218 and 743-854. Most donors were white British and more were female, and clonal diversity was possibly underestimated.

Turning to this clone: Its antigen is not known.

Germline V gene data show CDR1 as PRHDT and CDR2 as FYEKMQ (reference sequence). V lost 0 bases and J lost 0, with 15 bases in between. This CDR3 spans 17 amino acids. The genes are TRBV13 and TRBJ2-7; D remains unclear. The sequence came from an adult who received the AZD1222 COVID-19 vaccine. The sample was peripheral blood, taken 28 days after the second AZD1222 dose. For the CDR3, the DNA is TGTGCCAGCAGCTTAGGGACCACGCTCCGGAGCTCCTACGAGCAGTACTTC. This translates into CASSLGTTLRSSYEQYF.